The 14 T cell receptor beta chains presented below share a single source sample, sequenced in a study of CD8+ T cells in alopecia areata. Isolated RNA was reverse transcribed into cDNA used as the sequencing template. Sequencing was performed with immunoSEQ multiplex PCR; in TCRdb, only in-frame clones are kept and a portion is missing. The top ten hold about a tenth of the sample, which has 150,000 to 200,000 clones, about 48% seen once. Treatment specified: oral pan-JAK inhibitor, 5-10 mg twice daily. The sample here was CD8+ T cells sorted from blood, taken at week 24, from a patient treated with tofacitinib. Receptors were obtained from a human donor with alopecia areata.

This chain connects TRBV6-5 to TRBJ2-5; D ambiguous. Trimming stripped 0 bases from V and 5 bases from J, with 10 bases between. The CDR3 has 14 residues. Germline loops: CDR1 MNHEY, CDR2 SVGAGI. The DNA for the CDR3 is TGTGCCAGCAGTTACTCCAGACCTCCGGAGACCCAGTACTTC. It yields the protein CASSYSRPPETQYF.

The CDR3 region is CASSYPSGGAEDTQYF. The CDR3 DNA follows: TGTGCCAGCAGCTACCCCAGCGGGGGGGCCGAGGATACGCAGTATTTT. The chain combines TRBV7-9 with TRBJ2-3; 10 nucleotides match TRBD2. The length of the CDR3 is 16 residues. V was pared by 4 bases and J by 6 bases, with 10 bases of the junction left unmatched. In germline, CDR1 is SEHNR, CDR2 FQNEAQ (reference sequence). The full variable domain, completed using reference TRBV7-9 and TRBJ2-3, is DTGVSQNPRHKITKRGQNVTFRCDPISEHNRLYWYRQTLGQGPEFLTYFQNEAQLEKSRLLSDRFSAERPKGSFSTLEIQRTEQGDSAMYLCASSYPSGGAEDTQYFGPGTRLTVL.

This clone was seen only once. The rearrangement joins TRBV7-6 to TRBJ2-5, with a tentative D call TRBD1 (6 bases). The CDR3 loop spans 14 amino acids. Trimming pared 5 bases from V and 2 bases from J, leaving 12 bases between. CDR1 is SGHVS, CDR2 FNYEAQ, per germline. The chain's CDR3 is CASSMGHIQETQYF. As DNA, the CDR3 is TGTGCCAGCAGCATGGGACATATTCAAGAGACCCAGTACTTC.

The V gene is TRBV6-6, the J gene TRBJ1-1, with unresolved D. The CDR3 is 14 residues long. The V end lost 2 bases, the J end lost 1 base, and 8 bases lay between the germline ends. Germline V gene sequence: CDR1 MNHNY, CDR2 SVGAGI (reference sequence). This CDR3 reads CASSYDNRNTEAFF. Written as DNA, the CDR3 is TGTGCCAGCAGTTACGACAACAGGAACACTGAAGCTTTCTTT.

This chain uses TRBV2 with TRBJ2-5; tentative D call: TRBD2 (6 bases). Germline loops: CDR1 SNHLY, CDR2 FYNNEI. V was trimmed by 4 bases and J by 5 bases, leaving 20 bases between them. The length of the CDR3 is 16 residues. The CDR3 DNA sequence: TGTGCCAGCAGTGTATTGGGGGAGGACGGGATGGAGACCCAGTACTTC. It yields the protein CASSVLGEDGMETQYF. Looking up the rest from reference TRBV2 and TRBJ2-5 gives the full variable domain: EPEVTQTPSHQVTQMGQEVILRCVPISNHLYFYWYRQILGQKVEFLVSFYNNEISEKSEIFDDQFSVERPDGSNFTLKIRSTKLEDSAMYFCASSVLGEDGMETQYFGPGTRLLVL.

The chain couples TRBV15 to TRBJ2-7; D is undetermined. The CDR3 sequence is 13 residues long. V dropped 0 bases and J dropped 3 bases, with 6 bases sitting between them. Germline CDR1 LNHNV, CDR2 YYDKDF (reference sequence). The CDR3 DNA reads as TGTGCCACCAGCAGAGAACACCTCTACGAGCAGTACTTC. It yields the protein CATSREHLYEQYF.

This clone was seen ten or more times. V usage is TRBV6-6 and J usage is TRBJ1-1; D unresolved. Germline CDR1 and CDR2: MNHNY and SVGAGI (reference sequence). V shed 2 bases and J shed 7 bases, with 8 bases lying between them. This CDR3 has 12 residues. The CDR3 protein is CASSYVYNEAFF. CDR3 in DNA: TGTGCCAGCAGTTACGTCTACAATGAAGCTTTCTTT.

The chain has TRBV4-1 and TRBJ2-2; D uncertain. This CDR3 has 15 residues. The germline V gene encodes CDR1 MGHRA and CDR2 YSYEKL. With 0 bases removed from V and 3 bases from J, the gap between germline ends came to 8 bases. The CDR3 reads CASSQERYDTGELFF. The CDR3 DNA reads TGCGCCAGCAGCCAAGAACGGTACGACACCGGGGAGCTGTTTTTT.

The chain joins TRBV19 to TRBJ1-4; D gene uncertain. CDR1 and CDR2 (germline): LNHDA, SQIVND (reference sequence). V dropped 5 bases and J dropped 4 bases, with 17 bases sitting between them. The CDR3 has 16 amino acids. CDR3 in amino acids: CASSAVQGRHNEKLFF. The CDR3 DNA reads TGTGCCAGTAGTGCTGTTCAAGGCAGACATAATGAAAAACTGTTTTTT.

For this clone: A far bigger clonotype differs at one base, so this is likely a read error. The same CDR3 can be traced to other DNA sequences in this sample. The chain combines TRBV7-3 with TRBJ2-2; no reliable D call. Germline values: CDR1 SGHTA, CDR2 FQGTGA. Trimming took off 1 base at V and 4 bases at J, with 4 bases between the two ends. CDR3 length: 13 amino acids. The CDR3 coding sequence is TGTGCCAGCAGCTTAATCGGCACCGGGGAGCTGTTTTTT. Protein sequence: CASSLIGTGELFF.

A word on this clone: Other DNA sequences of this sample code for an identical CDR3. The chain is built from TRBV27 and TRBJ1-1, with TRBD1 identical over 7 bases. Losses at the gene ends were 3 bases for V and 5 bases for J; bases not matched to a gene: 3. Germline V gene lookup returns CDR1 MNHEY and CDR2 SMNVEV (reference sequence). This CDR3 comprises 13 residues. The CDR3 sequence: CASSLTGRTEAFF. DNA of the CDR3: TGTGCCAGCAGTTTGACAGGGAGGACTGAAGCTTTCTTT.

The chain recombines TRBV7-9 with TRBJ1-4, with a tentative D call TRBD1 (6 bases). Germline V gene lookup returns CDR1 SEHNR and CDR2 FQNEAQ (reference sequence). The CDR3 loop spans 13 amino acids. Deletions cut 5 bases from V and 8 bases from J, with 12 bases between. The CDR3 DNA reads TGTGCCAGCAGCCCCACAGGGAGGGAAAAACTGTTTTTT. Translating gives CASSPTGREKLFF. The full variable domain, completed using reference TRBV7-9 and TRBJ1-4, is DTGVSQNPRHKITKRGQNVTFRCDPISEHNRLYWYRQTLGQGPEFLTYFQNEAQLEKSRLLSDRFSAERPKGSFSTLEIQRTEQGDSAMYLCASSPTGREKLFFGSGTQLSVL.

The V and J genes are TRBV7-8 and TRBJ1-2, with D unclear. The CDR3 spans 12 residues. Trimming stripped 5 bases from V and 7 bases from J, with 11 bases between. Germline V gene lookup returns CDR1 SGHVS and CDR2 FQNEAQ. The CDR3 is CASSEGMAGYTF. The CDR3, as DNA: TGTGCCAGCAGCGAGGGAATGGCTGGCTACACCTTC.

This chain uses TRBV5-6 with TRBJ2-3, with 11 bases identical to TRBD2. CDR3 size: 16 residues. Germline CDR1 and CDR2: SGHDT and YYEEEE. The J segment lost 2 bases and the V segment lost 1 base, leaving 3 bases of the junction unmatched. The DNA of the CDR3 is TGTGCCAGCAGCTTGCTAGCGGGGGGACTCACAGATACGCAGTATTTT. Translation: CASSLLAGGLTDTQYF.